The T cell receptor (beta chain) under discussion was sequenced for a study of T cells in Graves' hyperthyroidism and ophthalmopathy. Study-wide background: Peripheral blood was acquired at first diagnosis, ahead of any therapy whatsoever. Study-wide findings and caveats: The majority of expanded thyroid clonotypes above 0.001 also appeared in blood. In simple terms, a model built on 13 V-J features told ophthalmopathy apart from stable hyperthyroidism.

Researchers amplified the TCR beta CDR3 regions from RNA transcripts. The TCR CDR3 first-round RT-PCR relied on the HTBI primer set. One entry per CDR3 protein, called by TCRdb with MiXCR from the multiplex PCR reads. The data contain 300,000 to 400,000 distinct CDR3 sequences, more than 12% of them singletons. Diagnosing involved the use of clinical symptoms, serum thyroxine and TRAb, thyroid ultrasound and orbital computed tomography. In this sample, this clonotype turned up once. Its antigen is undetermined. The CDR3 covers 15 residues. CDR1 and CDR2 from the germline V gene are MNHEY and SVGEGT. The ends were cut back, 3 bases at V and 3 bases at J, with 9 bases in the middle.

The sample comprised blood. J is TRBJ2-6 and V is TRBV6-2 or TRBV6-3, with D unresolved. The receptor comes from a woman in her twenties or thirties with Graves' ophthalmopathy. CDR3 region: CASSYEPFGANVLTF. Here the CDR3 DNA reads TGTGCCAGCAGTTATGAGCCGTTTGGGGCCAACGTCCTGACTTTC.